The rows below give T cell receptor beta chains drawn from one sample of a study of graft-versus-host responses after intestinal transplantation. The protocol was immunoSEQ multiplex PCR, while the TCRdb copy is restricted to in-frame clones and leaves out a portion. The sample lists around 10,000 clones; approximately 30% were seen once. Sequencing was performed on alloreactive CD4+ T cells from a mixed lymphocyte reaction culture, taken before transplantation. Receptors were obtained from a human patient who was an organ donor for intestinal transplantation. Each CDR3 is given with its conserved first and last residue. Fields, in order: D gene, V gene, clone size, J gene, CDR3 DNA, CDR3 protein. The D gene is left open where the match is weak. Not all rows give a size; the values are once, few, many and, for expanded clones, a class.

D: NA; V: TRBV19; size: NA; J: TRBJ1-2; DNA: TGTGCCAGCATGCAGGGAGGCGAAGGCTACACCTTC; CDR3: CASMQGGEGYTF
D: NA; V: TRBV28; size: NA; J: TRBJ2-7; DNA: TGTGCCAGCAGTTTTGCGGGGCCGTACGAGCAGTACTTC; CDR3: CASSFAGPYEQYF
D: NA; V: TRBV7-2; size: NA; J: TRBJ2-3; DNA: TGTGCCAGCAGCTTAGGGAGGGATACGCAGTATTTT; CDR3: CASSLGRDTQYF
D: TRBD2; V: TRBV27; size: NA; J: TRBJ2-7; DNA: TGTGCCAGCAGCTACGTTAGCGGGGGGGGATACGAGCAGTACTTC; CDR3: CASSYVSGGGYEQYF
D: TRBD2; V: TRBV11-2; size: NA; J: TRBJ2-3; DNA: TGTGCCAGCAGCCGTAGCGGGGCTCCTGTGGCAGATACGCAGTATTTT; CDR3: CASSRSGAPVADTQYF
D: NA; V: TRBV4-2; size: NA; J: TRBJ2-7; DNA: TGTGCCAGCAGCCAAGATGTGAGGTCCTACGAGCAGTACTTC; CDR3: CASSQDVRSYEQYF
D: TRBD1; V: TRBV5-1; size: medium-sized; J: TRBJ1-6; DNA: TGCGCCAGCAGCTTTCTGACAGGGAGCTCACCCCTCCACTTT; CDR3: CASSFLTGSSPLHF
D: TRBD1; V: TRBV19; size: medium-sized; J: TRBJ2-5; DNA: TGTGCCAGTAGTCCCCCGACAGGGGCAGAGACCCAGTACTTC; CDR3: CASSPPTGAETQYF
D: TRBD2; V: TRBV7-3; size: few; J: TRBJ2-5; DNA: TGTGCCAGCAGCTTAGGGGATGGGAGGGGAGAGACCCAGTACTTC; CDR3: CASSLGDGRGETQYF
D: TRBD2; V: TRBV27; size: NA; J: TRBJ2-1; DNA: TGTGCCAGCAGTCCGGGACTAGCGGGTAACAATGAGCAGTTCTTC; CDR3: CASSPGLAGNNEQFF
D: NA; V: TRBV18; size: NA; J: TRBJ2-1; DNA: TGTGCCAGCTCACCACGTCAACTATACAATGAGCAGTTCTTC; CDR3: CASSPRQLYNEQFF
D: NA; V: TRBV19; size: NA; J: TRBJ2-2; DNA: TGTGCCAGTAAGTCGTCCAGGGGTAACACCGGGGAGCTGTTTTTT; CDR3: CASKSSRGNTGELFF
D: NA; V: TRBV4-2; size: NA; J: TRBJ1-4; DNA: TGTGCCAGCAGCGAAAGGGGGGGAAAAGCCGCTGAAAAACTGTTTTTT; CDR3: CASSERGGKAAEKLFF
D: TRBD1; V: TRBV6-1; size: NA; J: TRBJ2-1; DNA: TGTGCCAGCAAGGGACAGAACTACAATGAGCAGTTCTTC; CDR3: CASKGQNYNEQFF
D: TRBD2; V: TRBV11-2; size: few; J: TRBJ2-5; DNA: TGTGCCAGCAGCCCTAGGGGTAAGCGGGGCTTCCAAGAGACCCAGTACTTC; CDR3: CASSPRGKRGFQETQYF